Below are 16 T cell receptor beta chains sequenced from a single sample in a study of blood T cell repertoires in COVID-19. The table came from immunoSEQ multiplex PCR; TCRdb's copy has only in-frame clones and leaves some out. The sample has about 320,000 clones; about 90% are singletons. Sequencing was done on a sample of PBMCs or T cells enriched from blood (not recorded which). The receptors come from a man aged 25 to 45 who had recovered from COVID-19.

The V and J genes are TRBV5-1 and TRBJ2-5; 7 bases fit TRBD2. CDR1 is SGHRS and CDR2 is YFSETQ in the germline V gene. J gave up 5 bases and V 0 bases, and 13 bases lay outside the gene matches. The CDR3 extends over 17 amino acids. The CDR3 DNA is TGCGCCAGCAGCTTGGCCGGGACTACCAGGCCAAGGGAGACCCAGTACTTC. Amino acid sequence: CASSLAGTTRPRETQYF.

The V gene is TRBV6-1, the J gene TRBJ2-3; D unresolved. The CDR3 runs to 17 residues. V lost 0 bases to trimming and J lost 2 bases, with 15 bases between them. The germline gives CDR1 MNHNS, CDR2 SASEGT. The CDR3 coding sequence is TGTGCCAGCAGTGAAGCGAGGTATAGAGATCCCACAGATACGCAGTATTTT. This codes for CASSEARYRDPTDTQYF.

The V gene is TRBV5-6, the J gene TRBJ1-2; TRBD1 is a possible D gene (5 bases). The germline gives CDR1 SGHDT, CDR2 YYEEEE. CDR3 length: 15 amino acids. Trimming left V 3 bases short and J 4 bases short, with 16 bases between. This CDR3 reads CASSSGFRGTYGYTF. The CDR3 nucleotides are TGTGCCAGCAGCTCGGGTTTTAGGGGCACCTATGGCTACACCTTC. Full variable domain (outside the CDR3, taken from reference TRBV5-6 and TRBJ1-2): DAGVTQSPTHLIKTRGQQVTLRCSPKSGHDTVSWYQQALGQGPQFIFQYYEEEERQRGNFPDRFSGHQFPNYSSELNVNALLLGDSALYLCASSSGFRGTYGYTFGSGTRLTVV.

V is TRBV2 and J is TRBJ1-6; no reliable D call. The CDR3 runs 15 residues. Trimming cost V 2 bases and J 7 bases, with 12 bases left between them. Per the germline V gene, CDR1 is SNHLY and CDR2 is FYNNEI. As DNA, the CDR3 is TGTGCCAGCAGTGAAATTGAACAGAGAAATTCACCCCTCCACTTT. Protein: CASSEIEQRNSPLHF.

The chain has TRBV27 and TRBJ2-7, with D maybe TRBD2 (7 bases). Germline lookup yields CDR1 MNHEY and CDR2 SMNVEV (reference sequence). V lost 4 bases and J 9 bases, leaving 19 bases between the germline ends. This CDR3 is 14 amino acids long. The CDR3 here is CASSSGGYSLGQYF. In nucleotides, the CDR3 is TGTGCCAGCAGTTCGGGGGGCTACTCCTTAGGGCAGTACTTC.

V is TRBV5-1 and J is TRBJ2-3; the match to TRBD2 covers 12 bases. The V gene's germline CDR1 is SGHRS and CDR2 YFSETQ. The CDR3 is 17 residues long. After removal of 4 bases from V and 1 base from J, the junction contained 7 bases not matched to a gene. As DNA, the CDR3 is TGCGCCAGCAGCAATACCCCTAGCGGGGGGGGCACAGATACGCAGTATTTT. This sequence encodes CASSNTPSGGGTDTQYF.

The chain joins TRBV19 to TRBJ2-6; 8 nucleotides align to TRBD1. Losses at the gene ends were 4 bases for V and 0 bases for J; bases not matched to a gene: 11. In germline, CDR1 is LNHDA, CDR2 SQIVND (reference sequence). The CDR3 runs to 19 residues. This CDR3 is CASSTTGTGLSSGANVLTF. DNA for the CDR3: TGTGCCAGTAGTACAACCGGGACAGGTCTTTCCTCTGGGGCCAACGTCCTGACTTTC.

This chain uses TRBV28 with TRBJ2-7, with D possibly matching TRBD1 (6 bases). Germline V gene lookup returns CDR1 MDHEN and CDR2 SYDVKM. The CDR3 extends over 14 amino acids. The V end was cut by 5 bases, the J end by 6 bases, with 17 bases between. This CDR3 reads CASSPGQIEGEQYF. CDR3 coding DNA: TGTGCCAGCAGTCCGGGACAAATCGAAGGCGAGCAGTACTTC.

The chain uses TRBV18 and TRBJ2-2, with a possible D match to TRBD2 (6 bases). The V end lost 6 bases, the J end lost 3 bases, and 14 bases lay between the germline ends. CDR1 is KGHSH and CDR2 is LQKENI in the germline V gene. The CDR3 sequence is 15 residues long. CDR3 nucleotide sequence: TGTGCCAGCTCGACCGGGACGGGGGACACCGGGGAGCTGTTTTTT. It specifies CASSTGTGDTGELFF. The entire variable domain, with the rest obtained from reference TRBV18 and TRBJ2-2, is as follows: NAGVMQNPRHLVRRRGQEARLRCSPMKGHSHVYWYRQLPEEGLKFMVYLQKENIIDESGMPKERFSAEFPKEGPSILRIQQVVRGDSAAYFCASSTGTGDTGELFFGEGSRLTVL.

This chain connects TRBV7-9 to TRBJ2-4; D not resolved. The CDR3 runs to 14 residues. Trimming took 3 bases from V and 1 from J, leaving 7 bases between them. Germline-derived CDR1 and CDR2 are SEHNR and FQNEAQ (reference sequence). The CDR3 DNA reads as TGTGCCAGCAGCTTTGGCCCGGCCAAAAACATTCAGTACTTC. It codes for CASSFGPAKNIQYF.

There are a few counts of this clone. The chain is built from TRBV18 and TRBJ2-7; D might be TRBD2 (6 bases). CDR3 length: 14 residues. V was shortened by 2 bases and J by 0 bases, with 8 bases between the two germline ends. Germline-derived CDR1 and CDR2 are KGHSH and LQKENI. The CDR3 is CASSPTSTSYEQYF. CDR3 bases: TGTGCCAGCTCACCAACTAGCACCTCCTACGAGCAGTACTTC.

J is TRBJ2-1 and V is TRBV10-3, with a possible D match to TRBD2 (6 bases). This CDR3 is built from 16 residues. V lost 2 bases to trimming and J lost 5 bases, with 16 bases between them. Germline loops: CDR1 ENHRY, CDR2 SYGVKD. The DNA of the CDR3 is TGTGCCATCAGTGAGATATGGAGGGGTCCCGACAATGAGCAGTTCTTC. Residues: CAISEIWRGPDNEQFF.

This clone was observed a handful of times. The V gene is TRBV10-3, the J gene TRBJ1-1; D remains unclear. This CDR3 has 14 amino acids. Trimming took off 7 bases at V and 1 base at J, with 13 bases between the two ends. The germline V gene encodes CDR1 ENHRY and CDR2 SYGVKD. In DNA, the CDR3 is TGTGCCATCATAGCGGATGTGGAGAACACTGAAGCTTTCTTT. It translates to CAIIADVENTEAFF.

The chain recombines TRBV28 with TRBJ1-2, with TRBD1 identical over 7 bases. Germline V gene lookup returns CDR1 MDHEN and CDR2 SYDVKM. After removal of 9 bases from V and 1 base from J, the junction contained 5 bases not matched to a gene. This CDR3 contains 13 residues. The CDR3 bases are TGTGCCAGTCTATCAGGGGGTAACTATGGCTACACCTTC. It yields the protein CASLSGGNYGYTF.

In its sample, this clone was seen once. The rearrangement uses TRBV11-2 and TRBJ1-1; TRBD1 aligns across 12 bases. Germline assignment: CDR1 SGHAT and CDR2 FQNNGV. The ends lost 6 bases at V and 5 bases at J; junction bases unmatched: 10. The CDR3 runs 16 residues. This CDR3 is CASSSGQGAARTEAFF. For the CDR3, the DNA is TGTGCCAGCAGTTCGGGACAGGGGGCCGCGAGAACTGAAGCTTTCTTT.

The J gene is TRBJ2-5, the V gene TRBV14; a possible D gene is TRBD2 (5 bases). CDR1 is SGHDN, CDR2 FVKESK, per germline. Trimming cost V 2 bases and J 2 bases, with 15 bases left between them. The CDR3 consists of 16 residues. The CDR3, as DNA: TGTGCCAGCAGCCAATTCGTCGGGTGGGAGCAAGAGACCCAGTACTTC. Protein: CASSQFVGWEQETQYF.